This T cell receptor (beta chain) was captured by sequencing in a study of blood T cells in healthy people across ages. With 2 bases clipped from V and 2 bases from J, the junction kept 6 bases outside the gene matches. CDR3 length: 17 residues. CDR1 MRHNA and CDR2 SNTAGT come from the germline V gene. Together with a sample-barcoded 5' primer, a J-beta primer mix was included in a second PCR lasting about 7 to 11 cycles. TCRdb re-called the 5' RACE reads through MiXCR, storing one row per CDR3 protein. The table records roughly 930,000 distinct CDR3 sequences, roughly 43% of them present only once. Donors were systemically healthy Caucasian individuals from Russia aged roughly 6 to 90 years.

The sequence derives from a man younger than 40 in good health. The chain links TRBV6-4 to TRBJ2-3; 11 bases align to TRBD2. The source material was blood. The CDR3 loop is CASSDGGSGGATDTQYF. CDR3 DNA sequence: TGTGCCAGCAGTGACGGAGGTAGCGGGGGGGCCACAGATACGCAGTATTTT.